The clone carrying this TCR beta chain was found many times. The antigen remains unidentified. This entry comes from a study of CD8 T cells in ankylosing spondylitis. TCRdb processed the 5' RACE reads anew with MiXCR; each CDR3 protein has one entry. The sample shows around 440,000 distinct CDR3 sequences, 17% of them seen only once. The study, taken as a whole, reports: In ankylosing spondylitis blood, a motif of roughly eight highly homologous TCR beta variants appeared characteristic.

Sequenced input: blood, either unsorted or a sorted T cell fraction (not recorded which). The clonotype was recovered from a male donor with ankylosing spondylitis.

Here the CDR3 reads CASSPGLAAYNEQFF. Written as DNA, the CDR3 is TGTGCCAGCAGCCCCGGACTAGCGGCCTACAATGAGCAGTTCTTC. The chain has TRBV18 and TRBJ2-1, with 10 bases lining up with TRBD2. Unmatched junction bases numbered 6, after V lost 8 bases and J lost 2 bases. CDR1 is KGHSH and CDR2 is LQKENI in the germline V gene. The CDR3 loop spans 15 amino acids. Looking up the rest from reference TRBV18 and TRBJ2-1 gives the full variable domain: NAGVMQNPRHLVRRRGQEARLRCSPMKGHSHVYWYRQLPEEGLKFMVYLQKENIIDESGMPKERFSAEFPKEGPSILRIQQVVRGDSAAYFCASSPGLAAYNEQFFGPGTRLTVL.